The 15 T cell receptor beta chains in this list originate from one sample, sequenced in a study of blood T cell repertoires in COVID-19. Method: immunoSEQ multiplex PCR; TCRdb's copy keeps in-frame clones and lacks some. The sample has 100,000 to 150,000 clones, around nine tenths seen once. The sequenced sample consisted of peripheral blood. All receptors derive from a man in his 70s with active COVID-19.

The CDR3 is CASSLESGSGNTIYF. The CDR3 region has the DNA TGCGCCAGCAGCTTGGAGTCAGGCTCTGGAAACACCATATATTTT. This chain links TRBV5-1 with TRBJ1-3; D gene unclear. The CDR3 is 15 amino acids. Germline lookup yields CDR1 SGHRS and CDR2 YFSETQ. V was cut by 0 bases and J by 0 bases, with 7 bases left in between.

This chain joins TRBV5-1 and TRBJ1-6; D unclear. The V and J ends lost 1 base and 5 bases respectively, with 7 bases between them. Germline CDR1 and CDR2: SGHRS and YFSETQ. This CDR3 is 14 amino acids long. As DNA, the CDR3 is TGCGCCAGCAGCTTGTGGGAGAATAATTCACCCCTCCACTTT. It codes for CASSLWENNSPLHF.

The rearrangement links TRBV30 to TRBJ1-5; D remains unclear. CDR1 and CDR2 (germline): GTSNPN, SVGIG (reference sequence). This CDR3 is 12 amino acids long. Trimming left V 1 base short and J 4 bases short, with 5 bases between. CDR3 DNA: TGTGCCTGGAGTGACGGGAATCAGCCCCAGCATTTT. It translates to CAWSDGNQPQHF.

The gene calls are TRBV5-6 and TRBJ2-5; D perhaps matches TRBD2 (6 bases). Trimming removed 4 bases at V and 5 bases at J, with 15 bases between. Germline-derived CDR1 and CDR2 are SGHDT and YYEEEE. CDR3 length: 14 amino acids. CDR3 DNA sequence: TGTGCCAGCAGCCGAGACGCACGGGGGGAGACCCAGTACTTC. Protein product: CASSRDARGETQYF.

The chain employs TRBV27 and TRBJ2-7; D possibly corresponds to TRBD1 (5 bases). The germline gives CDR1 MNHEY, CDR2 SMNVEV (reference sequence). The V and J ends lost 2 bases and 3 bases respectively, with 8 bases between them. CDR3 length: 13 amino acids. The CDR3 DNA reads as TGTGCCAGCAGTTTAGGCAGGGTCTACGAGCAGTACTTC. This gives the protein CASSLGRVYEQYF.

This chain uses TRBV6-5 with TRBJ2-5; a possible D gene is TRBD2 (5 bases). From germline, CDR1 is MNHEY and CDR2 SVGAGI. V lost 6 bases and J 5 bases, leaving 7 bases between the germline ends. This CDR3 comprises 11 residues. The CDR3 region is CASSRGETQYF. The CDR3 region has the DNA TGTGCCAGCAGCCGCGGGGAGACCCAGTACTTC.

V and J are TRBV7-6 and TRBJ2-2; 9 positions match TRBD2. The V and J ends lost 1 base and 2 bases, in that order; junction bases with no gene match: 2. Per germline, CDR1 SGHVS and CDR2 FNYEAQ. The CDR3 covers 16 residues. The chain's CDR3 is CASSLVGLANTGELFF. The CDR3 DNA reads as TGTGCCAGCAGCTTAGTGGGACTAGCCAACACCGGGGAGCTGTTTTTT.

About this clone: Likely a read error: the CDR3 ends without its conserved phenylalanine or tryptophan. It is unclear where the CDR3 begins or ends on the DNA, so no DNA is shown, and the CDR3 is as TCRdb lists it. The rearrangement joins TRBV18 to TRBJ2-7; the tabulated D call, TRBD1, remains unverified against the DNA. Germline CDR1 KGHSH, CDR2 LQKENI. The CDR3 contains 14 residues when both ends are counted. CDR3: CASSHRDRETPLLI.

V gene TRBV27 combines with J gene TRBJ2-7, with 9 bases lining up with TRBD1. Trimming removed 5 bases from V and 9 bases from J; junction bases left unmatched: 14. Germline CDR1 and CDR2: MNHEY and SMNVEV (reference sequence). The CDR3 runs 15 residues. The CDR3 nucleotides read TGTGCCAGCAGTCCGCCGGGACAGGGACCCCTGGGGCAGTACTTC. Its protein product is CASSPPGQGPLGQYF.

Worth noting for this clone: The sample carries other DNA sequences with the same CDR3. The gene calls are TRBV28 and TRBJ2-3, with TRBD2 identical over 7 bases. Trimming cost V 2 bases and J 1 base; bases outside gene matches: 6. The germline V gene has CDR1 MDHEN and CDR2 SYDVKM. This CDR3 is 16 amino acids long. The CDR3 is CASSLPRAGGTDTQYF. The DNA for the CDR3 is TGTGCCAGCAGTTTACCCAGGGCGGGAGGCACAGATACGCAGTATTTT.

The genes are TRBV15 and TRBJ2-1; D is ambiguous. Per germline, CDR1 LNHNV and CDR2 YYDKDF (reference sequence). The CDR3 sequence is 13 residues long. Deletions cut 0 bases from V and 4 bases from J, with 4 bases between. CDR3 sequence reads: CATSRDSYNEQFF. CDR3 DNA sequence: TGTGCCACCAGCAGAGACAGTTACAATGAGCAGTTCTTC. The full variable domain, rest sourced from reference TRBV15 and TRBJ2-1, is DAMVIQNPRYQVTQFGKPVTLSCSQTLNHNVMYWYQQKSSQAPKLLFHYYDKDFNNEADTPDNFQSRRPNTSFCFLDIRSPGLGDTAMYLCATSRDSYNEQFFGPGTRLTVL.

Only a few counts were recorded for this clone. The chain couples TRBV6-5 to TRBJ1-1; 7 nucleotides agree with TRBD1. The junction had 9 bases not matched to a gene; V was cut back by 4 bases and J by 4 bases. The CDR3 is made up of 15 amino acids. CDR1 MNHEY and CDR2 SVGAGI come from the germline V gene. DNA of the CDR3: TGTGCCAGCAGTTCCCACGACAGGGCTCGCACTGAAGCTTTCTTT. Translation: CASSSHDRARTEAFF.

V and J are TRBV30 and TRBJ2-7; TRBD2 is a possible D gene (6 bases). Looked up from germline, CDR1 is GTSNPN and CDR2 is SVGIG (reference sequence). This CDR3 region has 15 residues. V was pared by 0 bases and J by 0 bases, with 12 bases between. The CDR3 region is CAWSVGDWGSYEQYF. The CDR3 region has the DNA TGTGCCTGGAGTGTTGGGGACTGGGGCTCCTACGAGCAGTACTTC.

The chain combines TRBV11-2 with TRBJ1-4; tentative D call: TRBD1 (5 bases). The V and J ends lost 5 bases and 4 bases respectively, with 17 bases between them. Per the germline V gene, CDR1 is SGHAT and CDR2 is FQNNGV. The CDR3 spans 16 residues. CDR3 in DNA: TGTGCCAGCAGCCCCCCGGGGGGGGAACTTAATGAAAAACTGTTTTTT. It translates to CASSPPGGELNEKLFF. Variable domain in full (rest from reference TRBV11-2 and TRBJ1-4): EAGVAQSPRYKIIEKRQSVAFWCNPISGHATLYWYQQILGQGPKLLIQFQNNGVVDDSQLPKDRFSAERLKGVDSTLKIQPAKLEDSAVYLCASSPPGGELNEKLFFGSGTQLSVL.

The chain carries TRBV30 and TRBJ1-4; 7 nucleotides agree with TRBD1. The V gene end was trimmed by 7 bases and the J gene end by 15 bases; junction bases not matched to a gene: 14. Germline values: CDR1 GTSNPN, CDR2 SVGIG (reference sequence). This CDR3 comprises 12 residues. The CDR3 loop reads CALDRTGAAVFF. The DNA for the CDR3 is TGTGCCTTGGACAGGACGGGGGCAGCGGTGTTTTTT.